This T cell receptor beta chain was recorded in a study of cytomegalovirus exposure and HLA in healthy donors. Study-level background: Unique TCRs from HLA-typed donors, 65 million to 85 million of them, were held in an early data release.

The PCR was carried out with 60 Vbeta primers and 13 Jbeta primers. Authors' processing steps: Approximately 87 million unique TCR beta chains, roughly 12 million shared, were counted in a later analysis. Some clones are missing from TCRdb's copy, which holds only in-frame ones; the method was immunoSEQ multiplex PCR. V and J calls and clone size follow that table, whereas D and trimming were derived from the DNA. The listing records around 110,000 clones. Looked up from germline, CDR1 is ENHRY and CDR2 is SYGVKD. V dropped 4 bases and J dropped 0 bases, with 12 bases sitting between them. This CDR3 region has 15 residues. Study conclusions and caveats: Prediction of most subjects' HLA-A and HLA-B alleles by TCR beta sequences was reportedly accurate.

Note on this clone: As yet, its antigen is unknown.

This TCR was recovered from a man aged 25 to 40 in good health and CMV-seronegative. The sequenced sample consisted of PBMCs. The chain links TRBV10-3 to TRBJ1-1; D unclear. The DNA of the CDR3 is TGTGCCATCAGTGCAGAGGAGGTGATGAACACTGAAGCTTTCTTT. It is translated as CAISAEEVMNTEAFF.